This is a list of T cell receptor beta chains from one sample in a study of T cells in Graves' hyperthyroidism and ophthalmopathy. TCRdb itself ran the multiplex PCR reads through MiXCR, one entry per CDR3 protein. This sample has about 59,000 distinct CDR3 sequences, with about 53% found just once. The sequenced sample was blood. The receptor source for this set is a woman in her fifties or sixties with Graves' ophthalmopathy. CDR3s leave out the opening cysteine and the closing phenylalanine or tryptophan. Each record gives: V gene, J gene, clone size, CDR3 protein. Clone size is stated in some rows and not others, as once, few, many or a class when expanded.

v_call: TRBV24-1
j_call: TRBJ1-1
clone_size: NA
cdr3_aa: ATSESGQGYTEAF

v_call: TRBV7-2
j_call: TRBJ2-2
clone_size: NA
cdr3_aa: ASSQNGGLF

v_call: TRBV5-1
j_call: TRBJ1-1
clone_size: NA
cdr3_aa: ASSLGNTEAS

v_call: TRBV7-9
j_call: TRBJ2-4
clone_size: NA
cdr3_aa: AYSLVRGWQGQNIQY

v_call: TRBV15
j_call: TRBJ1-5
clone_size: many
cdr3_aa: ATGGRRGGNQPQH

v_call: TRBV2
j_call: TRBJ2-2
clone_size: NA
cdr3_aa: ASSETSGTHTGELF

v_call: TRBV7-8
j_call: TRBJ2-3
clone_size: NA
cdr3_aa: ASSYDLAGATDTQY

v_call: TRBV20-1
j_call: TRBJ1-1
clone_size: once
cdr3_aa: SAPHPQDSMNTEAF

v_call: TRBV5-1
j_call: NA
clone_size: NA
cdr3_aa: ACSFGLAGWEHRGAF

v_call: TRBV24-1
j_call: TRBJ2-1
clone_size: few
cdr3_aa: ATGTSAYNEQF

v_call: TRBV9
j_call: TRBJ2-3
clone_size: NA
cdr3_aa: AGSVGFDTRY

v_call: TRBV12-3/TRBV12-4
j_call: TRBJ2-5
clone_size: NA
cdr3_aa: ASSLFGTGEGETQY

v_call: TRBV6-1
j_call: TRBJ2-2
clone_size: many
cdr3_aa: ASFNLGITGELF

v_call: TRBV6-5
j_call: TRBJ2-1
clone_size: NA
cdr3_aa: ASSPRGGLVVTDTQF

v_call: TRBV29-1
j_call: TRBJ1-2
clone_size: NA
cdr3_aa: SANEDYGYT

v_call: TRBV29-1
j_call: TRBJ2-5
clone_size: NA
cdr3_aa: SVDGQKQETQY

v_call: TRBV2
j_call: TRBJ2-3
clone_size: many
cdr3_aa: ASRGGRAGWTDTQY

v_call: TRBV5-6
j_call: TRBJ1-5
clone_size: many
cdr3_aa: ASSSSGQGERQPQH

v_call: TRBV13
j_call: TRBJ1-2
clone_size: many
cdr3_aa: ASSSGTANYGYT

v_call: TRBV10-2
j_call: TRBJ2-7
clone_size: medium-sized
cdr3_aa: ASRNDRLTYEQY

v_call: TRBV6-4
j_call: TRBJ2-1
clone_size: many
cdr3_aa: ASSDSMGAVNEQF

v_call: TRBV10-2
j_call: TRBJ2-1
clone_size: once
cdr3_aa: ASSGTSGLHNEQF

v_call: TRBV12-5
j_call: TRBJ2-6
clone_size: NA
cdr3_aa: ASGVEGSGANVLT

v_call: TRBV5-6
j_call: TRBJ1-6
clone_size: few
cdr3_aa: ASSLKGVRSPLH

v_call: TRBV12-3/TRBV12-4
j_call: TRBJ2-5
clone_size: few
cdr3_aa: ASSLSMGVVGEETQY

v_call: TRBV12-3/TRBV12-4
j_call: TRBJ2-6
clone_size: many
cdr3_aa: ASSFGQGASYPGANVLT

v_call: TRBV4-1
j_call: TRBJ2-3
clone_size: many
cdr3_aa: ASGLGLTSSHGDTQY

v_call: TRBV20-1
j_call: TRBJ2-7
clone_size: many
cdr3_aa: SARANLYEQY

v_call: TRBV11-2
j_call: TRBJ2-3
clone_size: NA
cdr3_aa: ASSQRLAGGSDTQY

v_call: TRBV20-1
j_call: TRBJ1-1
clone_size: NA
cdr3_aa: SAGGLAGEDTEAF

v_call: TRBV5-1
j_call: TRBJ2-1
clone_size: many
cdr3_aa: ASSLAAGEGGEQF

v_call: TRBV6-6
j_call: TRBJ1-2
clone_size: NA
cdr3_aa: ASSAGTVGYGYT

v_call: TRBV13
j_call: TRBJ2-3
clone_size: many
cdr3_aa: ASSFGRQARGYTQY

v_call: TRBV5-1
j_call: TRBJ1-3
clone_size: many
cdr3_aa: ASSFGLLSGNTIY

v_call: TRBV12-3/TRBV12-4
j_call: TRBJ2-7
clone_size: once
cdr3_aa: ASSYKDRGYEQY

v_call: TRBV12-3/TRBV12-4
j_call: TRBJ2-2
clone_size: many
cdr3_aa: AVGNTGELF

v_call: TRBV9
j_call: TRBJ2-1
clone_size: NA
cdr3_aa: ASSVGWEGLI

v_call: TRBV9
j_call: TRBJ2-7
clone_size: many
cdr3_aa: ASSSRDRAYEQY

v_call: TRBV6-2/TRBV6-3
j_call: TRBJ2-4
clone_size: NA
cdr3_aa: ASSGRGEMGNIQY

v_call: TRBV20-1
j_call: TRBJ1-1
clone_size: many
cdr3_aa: SARWGGQLNTEAF

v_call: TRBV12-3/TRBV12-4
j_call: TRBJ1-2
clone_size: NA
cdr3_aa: ASSTAGGTDGYT

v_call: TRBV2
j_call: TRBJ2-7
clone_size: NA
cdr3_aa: ASSPRGVKGYEQY

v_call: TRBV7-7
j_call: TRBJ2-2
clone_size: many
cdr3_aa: ASSLDSFAGELF

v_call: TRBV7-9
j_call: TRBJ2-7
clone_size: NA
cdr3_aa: AGSPPSGPSYEQY

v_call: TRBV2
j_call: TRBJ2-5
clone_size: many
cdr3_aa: ASRRDSQETQY

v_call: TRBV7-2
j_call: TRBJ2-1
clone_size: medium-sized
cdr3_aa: ASSLAGLGNEQF

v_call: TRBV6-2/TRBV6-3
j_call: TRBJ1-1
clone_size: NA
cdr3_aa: ASSFSSKAGNTEAF

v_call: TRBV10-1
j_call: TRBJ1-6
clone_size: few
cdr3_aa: ASSDGGSVGSYNSPLH

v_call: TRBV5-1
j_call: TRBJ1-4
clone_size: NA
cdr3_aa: ASTLGTNEKLF

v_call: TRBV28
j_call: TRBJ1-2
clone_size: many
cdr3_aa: ASSLAGQGAHGYT

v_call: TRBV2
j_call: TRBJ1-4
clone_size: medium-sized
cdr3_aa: ASSGLDEKLF

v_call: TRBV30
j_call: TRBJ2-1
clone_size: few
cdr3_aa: AWRWWGKRAGEQF

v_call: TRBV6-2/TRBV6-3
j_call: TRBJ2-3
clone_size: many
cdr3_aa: ASRFRDRGPIVTDTQY